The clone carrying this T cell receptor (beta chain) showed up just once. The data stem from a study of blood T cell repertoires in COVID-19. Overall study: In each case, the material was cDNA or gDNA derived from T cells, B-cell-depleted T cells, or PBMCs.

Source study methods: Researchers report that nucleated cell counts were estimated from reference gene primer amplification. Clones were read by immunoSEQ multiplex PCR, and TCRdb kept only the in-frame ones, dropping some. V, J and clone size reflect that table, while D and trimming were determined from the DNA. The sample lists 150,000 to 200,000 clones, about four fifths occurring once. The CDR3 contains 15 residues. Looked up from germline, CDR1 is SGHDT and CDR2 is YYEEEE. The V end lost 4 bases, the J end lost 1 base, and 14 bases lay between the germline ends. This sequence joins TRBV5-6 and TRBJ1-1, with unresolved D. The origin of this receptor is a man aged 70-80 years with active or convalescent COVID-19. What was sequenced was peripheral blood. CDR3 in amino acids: CASSPHPSKNTEAFF. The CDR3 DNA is TGTGCCAGCAGCCCTCATCCAAGCAAGAACACTGAAGCTTTCTTT.